These 3 T cell receptor beta chains originate from one sample sequenced in a study of cytomegalovirus exposure and HLA in healthy donors. Primers included in the PCR were 60 Vbeta and 13 Jbeta primers. Some clones are missing from TCRdb's copy, which holds only in-frame ones; the method was immunoSEQ multiplex PCR. The data show 150,000 to 200,000 clones, with 60% to 85% seen just once and roughly 0.99% held by the top ten. The specimen sequenced was PBMCs. Source of these receptors: a woman in her 40s in good health and CMV-seronegative.

V gene TRBV7-2 combines with J gene TRBJ2-1, with 8 bases matching TRBD1. The length of the CDR3 is 19 residues. Germline trimming cut 4 bases from V and 7 bases from J; bases unmatched to any gene: 21. CDR1 is SGHTA, CDR2 FQGNSA, per germline. DNA of the CDR3: TGTGCCAGCAGCTCCCCCCGGGACAGGTTTTCGGTGGCGTATAATGAGCAGTTCTTC. Protein sequence: CASSSPRDRFSVAYNEQFF.

The chain uses TRBV14 and TRBJ2-7; TRBD1 might be the D (6 bases). The CDR3 totals 18 residues. V dropped 0 bases and J dropped 3 bases, with 21 bases sitting between them. Germline CDR1 reads SGHDN; CDR2 reads FVKESK. CDR3 region: CASSQDLGTSGSDYEQYF. CDR3 in DNA: TGTGCCAGCAGCCAAGATCTCGGGACATCGGGTAGTGACTACGAGCAGTACTTC.

This rearrangement joins TRBV7-8 to TRBJ2-7; 7 nucleotides align to TRBD2. There are 12 residues in the CDR3. Germline V CDR1 and CDR2: SGHVS, FQNEAQ. V lost 4 bases to trimming and J lost 5 bases; unmatched junction nucleotides: 2. The CDR3 DNA sequence: TGTGCCAGCAGCTACGGACTAGACGAGCAGTACTTC. Residues: CASSYGLDEQYF.